The subject of this entry is one T cell receptor (beta chain). Its antigen remains unidentified. This sample is drawn from a study of blood T cells in healthy people across ages. Notes on the study in general: Estimates of diversity drawn from one million T cells were considered underestimates.

Primers used in a second PCR of roughly 6 to 12 cycles were a sample-barcoded 5' primer and a J-beta primer mix. MiXCR, applied by TCRdb to the 5' RACE reads, yields one record per CDR3 protein. The table lists about 1.7 million distinct CDR3 sequences, about 28% of them singletons. The V and J ends lost 0 bases and 1 base respectively, with 9 bases between them. Germline CDR1 is KGHSH and CDR2 is LQKENI. This CDR3 has 16 amino acids. The chain recombines TRBV18 with TRBJ2-2, with no clear D. Input material: blood. The sequence derives from a woman aged 25 to 39 in good health. As DNA, the CDR3 is TGTGCCAGCTCACCACCGTGGTCAGGGAACACCGGGGAGCTGTTTTTT. Amino acids: CASSPPWSGNTGELFF.